Listed below are T cell receptor beta chains from one sample, sequenced in a study of blood T cell repertoires in COVID-19. TCRdb's table, derived via immunoSEQ multiplex PCR, lists solely in-frame clones and lacks some. The table records roughly 140,000 clones, more than 75% of them present only once. Sequences were obtained from peripheral blood. These TCRs come from a human donor in a cohort sampled during active COVID-19. The CDR3 runs from the conserved cysteine through the conserved F or W. Fields, in order: CDR3 protein, J gene, V gene.

cdr3_aa: CASSFTGGPYNEQFF
j_call: TRBJ2-1
v_call: TRBV27

cdr3_aa: CASSQSDRNTGELFF
j_call: TRBJ2-2
v_call: TRBV3-1/TRBV3-2

cdr3_aa: CASTQGYQPQHF
j_call: TRBJ1-5
v_call: TRBV19

cdr3_aa: CASRQGLPNEKLFF
j_call: TRBJ1-4
v_call: TRBV2

cdr3_aa: CASSRDRGVNSPLHF
j_call: TRBJ1-6
v_call: TRBV7-2

cdr3_aa: CASRGQGPSHEQYF
j_call: TRBJ2-7
v_call: TRBV28

cdr3_aa: CASSLGTSGSHF
j_call: TRBJ2-7
v_call: TRBV7-2

cdr3_aa: CASSTLGIGGDTQYF
j_call: TRBJ2-3
v_call: TRBV6-5

cdr3_aa: CASSRTGVSNQPQHF
j_call: TRBJ1-5
v_call: TRBV6-5

cdr3_aa: CASSDVDTYQETQYF
j_call: TRBJ2-5
v_call: TRBV2

cdr3_aa: CASSFGLAGVWDEQFF
j_call: TRBJ2-1
v_call: TRBV7-9

cdr3_aa: CASSLLAVNTGELFF
j_call: TRBJ2-2
v_call: TRBV7-9

cdr3_aa: CASSEGRGLYEQYF
j_call: TRBJ2-7
v_call: TRBV10-2

cdr3_aa: CASSSPGAGYEQYF
j_call: TRBJ2-7
v_call: TRBV28

cdr3_aa: CASKDRGPSYEQYF
j_call: TRBJ2-7
v_call: TRBV19

cdr3_aa: CASSLAGTNEKLFF
j_call: TRBJ1-4
v_call: TRBV5-4

cdr3_aa: CASSMVGAYGYTF
j_call: TRBJ1-2
v_call: TRBV19

cdr3_aa: CASSPGGVGHDEQFF
j_call: TRBJ2-1
v_call: TRBV11-3

cdr3_aa: CASRPAQGRNQPQHF
j_call: TRBJ1-5
v_call: TRBV28

cdr3_aa: CASSIGAGQPQHF
j_call: TRBJ1-5
v_call: TRBV19

cdr3_aa: CATSRVTGPYEQYF
j_call: TRBJ2-7
v_call: TRBV15

cdr3_aa: CASSSSSYNSPLHF
j_call: TRBJ1-6
v_call: TRBV5-1

cdr3_aa: CASSLSGANVGETQYF
j_call: TRBJ2-5
v_call: TRBV7-3

cdr3_aa: CASSLTGLVGYTF
j_call: TRBJ1-2
v_call: TRBV13

cdr3_aa: CASSPAGGRSDTQYF
j_call: TRBJ2-3
v_call: TRBV28

cdr3_aa: CASRSGTGPLNTDTQYF
j_call: TRBJ2-3
v_call: TRBV5-1

cdr3_aa: CASRPTGNDGYTF
j_call: TRBJ1-2
v_call: TRBV6-4

cdr3_aa: CASSQDVGTGVYNEQFF
j_call: TRBJ2-1
v_call: TRBV14

cdr3_aa: CANTARPGLEEGGANVLTF
j_call: TRBJ2-6
v_call: TRBV2

cdr3_aa: CASSFITGGVQETQYF
j_call: TRBJ2-5
v_call: TRBV27

cdr3_aa: CASTRGLNGNTIYF
j_call: TRBJ1-3
v_call: TRBV10-2

cdr3_aa: CAISESGGGISPLHF
j_call: TRBJ1-6
v_call: TRBV10-3

cdr3_aa: CASSLNGAATEAFF
j_call: TRBJ1-1
v_call: TRBV7-3

cdr3_aa: CASSPTGINNEQFF
j_call: TRBJ2-1
v_call: TRBV19